One sample yielded the 5 T cell receptor beta chains listed below, sequenced in a study of Graves' ophthalmopathy and Graves' hyperthyroidism. Transcripts of RNA were the source for amplifying TCR beta CDR3 regions. RT-PCR with HTBI primers came first, then second-round multiplex PCR. TCRdb re-analysed the multiplex PCR reads in MiXCR, keeping a single row per CDR3 protein. Altogether hundreds of thousands of distinct CDR3 sequences are present, more than 20% being singletons, with the ten largest covering approximately 3.2%. Sequencing used peripheral blood. These receptors all come from a young woman with stable Graves' hyperthyroidism.

This clonotype showed up many times. This chain joins TRBV6-5 and TRBJ1-1, with D perhaps TRBD1 (5 bases). The CDR3 runs 14 residues. V was shortened by 5 bases and J by 5 bases, with 15 bases between the two germline ends. Germline V gene data show CDR1 as MNHEY and CDR2 as SVGAGI. The CDR3 nucleotides read TGTGCCAGCAGTATGAGGACCCGGGGGACTGAAGCTTTCTTT. Its translation is CASSMRTRGTEAFF.

This clonotype was counted between two and nine times. V usage is TRBV5-1 and J usage is TRBJ1-5; TRBD1 matches at 7 bases. Per germline, CDR1 SGHRS and CDR2 YFSETQ. V was clipped by 3 bases and J by 4 bases; unmatched bases: 4. The CDR3 runs 14 residues. The CDR3 loop reads CASSSGTENQPQHF. The CDR3 DNA is TGCGCCAGCAGCTCTGGGACAGAAAATCAGCCCCAGCATTTT.

This clonotype appeared many times. This rearrangement joins TRBV4-1 to TRBJ1-1, with D uncertain. Germline V gene data show CDR1 as MGHRA and CDR2 as YSYEKL. CDR3 length equals 12 residues. The V end lost 0 bases, the J end lost 11 bases, and 10 bases lay between the germline ends. The CDR3 spells CASSQERLGAFF. CDR3 bases: TGCGCCAGCAGCCAAGAAAGGTTGGGGGCTTTCTTT.

This clonotype was picked up many times. The rearrangement uses TRBV12-3 or TRBV12-4 and TRBJ1-2; D is perhaps TRBD1 (5 bases). The CDR3 runs 13 residues. V lost 5 bases and J 8 bases, leaving 15 bases between the germline ends. As DNA, the CDR3 is TGTGCCAGCAGTCGGGACGGTCCCTCAGGCTACACCTTC. It encodes CASSRDGPSGYTF.

In its sample, this clonotype was seen many times. CDR3 DNA: TGTGCCAGCAGTGAAGTCTCCGGCGGTGGCTACACCTTC. Its translation: CASSEVSGGGYTF. The chain has TRBV2 and TRBJ1-2; D not resolved. From germline, CDR1 is SNHLY and CDR2 FYNNEI. V was trimmed by 1 base and J by 7 bases, leaving 10 bases between them. CDR3 length: 13 amino acids.